One sample yielded the 26 T cell receptor beta chains listed below, sequenced in a study of blood T cell repertoires in COVID-19 (dated by TCRdb to about 2020). The library was produced with the immunoSEQ multiplex PCR assay. TCRdb limited this immuneACCESS table to in-frame rearrangements with V and J called. A share of clones is missing; checked studies link under half to unresolved V genes, and the rest is unexplained. Within this sample are 150,000 to 200,000 clones, with around 82% of them counted one time only. About a sixth of the sample lies in the top ten. Sequenced material: PBMCs or T cells enriched from blood (not recorded which). The receptors derive from a woman in her forties or fifties with acute COVID-19.

This chain uses TRBV10-2 with TRBJ2-3, with TRBD1 matching over 8 bases. CDR3 length: 14 amino acids. Germline CDR1 WSHSY, CDR2 SAAADI. V was pared by 4 bases and J by 3 bases, with 3 bases of the junction left unmatched. CDR3 amino acids: CASSAHRGTDTQYF. The CDR3 DNA follows: TGCGCCAGCAGTGCCCACAGGGGGACAGATACGCAGTATTTT.

The rearrangement uses TRBV19 and TRBJ2-3; 12 bases map to TRBD1. The CDR3 covers 15 residues. The V gene's germline CDR1 is LNHDA and CDR2 SQIVND (reference sequence). After removal of 6 bases from V and 6 bases from J, the junction contained 7 bases not matched to a gene. The CDR3 nucleotides are TGTGCCAGTAGACAACCGGGACAGGGGGCCGATACGCAGTATTTT. The encoded protein is CASRQPGQGADTQYF.

This chain connects TRBV21-1 to TRBJ2-3; the D call TRBD1 from the table was never checked on the DNA. TRBV21-1 represents a pseudogene. The CDR3 is made up of 17 amino acids. CDR3 residues: CASSKGKGDRALDTQYF. Written as DNA, the CDR3 is TGTGCCAGCAGCAAAGGAAAGGGCGACAGGGCCCTTGATACGCAGTATTTT.

The chain is built from TRBV27 and TRBJ1-2; 9 bases are shared with TRBD1. V dropped 5 bases and J dropped 8; count of bases not matched to a gene: 9. The CDR3 extends over 14 amino acids. CDR1 and CDR2 (germline): MNHEY, SMNVEV (reference sequence). The CDR3 sequence is CASSPPGQGYGYTF. The CDR3 region has the DNA TGTGCCAGCAGTCCCCCGGGACAGGGTTACGGCTACACCTTC.

J is TRBJ2-1 and V is TRBV5-1; 8 bases are a match to TRBD2. Germline V gene data show CDR1 as SGHRS and CDR2 as YFSETQ. With 1 base clipped from V and 15 bases from J, the junction kept 12 bases outside the gene matches. The CDR3 contains 14 residues. The CDR3 loop is CASSLTGGKWDWFF. As DNA, the CDR3 is TGCGCCAGCAGCTTGACGGGAGGGAAATGGGATTGGTTCTTC.

A few counts support this clone. One end of the junction varies from germline; a read error may be responsible. This chain links TRBV19 with TRBJ2-3, with a possible D match to TRBD2 (5 bases). Germline CDR1 LNHDA, CDR2 SQIVND (reference sequence). The CDR3 totals 13 residues. The CDR3 spells CASRAASRDTQYF. Here the CDR3 DNA reads TGTGCCAGTAGGGCCGCTAGCAGAGATACGCAGTATTTT.

This clone was recorded a few times. The chain couples TRBV6-2 or TRBV6-3 to TRBJ1-1, with D tentatively TRBD1 (5 bases). V was pared by 5 bases and J by 3 bases, with 13 bases between. This CDR3 has 14 residues. Germline V gene data show CDR1 as MNHEY and CDR2 as SVGEGT. CDR3: CASSEGWRDTEAFF. The CDR3 DNA reads as TGTGCCAGCAGTGAGGGGTGGAGGGACACTGAAGCTTTCTTT.

This clone was picked up one time. V gene TRBV4-2 combines with J gene TRBJ1-2; tentatively, D is TRBD1 (6 bases). Germline V lookup: CDR1 LGHNA, CDR2 YNFKEQ. The length of the CDR3 is 15 residues. V was cut by 4 bases and J by 3 bases, with 15 bases left in between. The CDR3 loop is CASSLYWDIDYGYTF. CDR3 DNA sequence: TGTGCCAGCAGCCTATACTGGGACATTGACTATGGCTACACCTTC.

This rearrangement joins TRBV9 to TRBJ1-1; unclear D gene. From germline, CDR1 is SGDLS and CDR2 YYNGEE. This CDR3 is 14 amino acids long. The ends were cut back, 4 bases at V and 0 bases at J, with 10 bases in the middle. The CDR3 DNA follows: TGTGCCAGCAGCTCCCGAGGAATGAACACTGAAGCTTTCTTT. Translated: CASSSRGMNTEAFF.

V and J are TRBV29-1 and TRBJ2-1, with 9 nucleotides matching TRBD2. Germline CDR1 SQVTM, CDR2 ANQGSEA. This CDR3 region has 13 residues. V lost 7 bases to trimming and J lost 4 bases; unmatched junction nucleotides: 5. Here the CDR3 reads CSAGLAGYNEQFF. As DNA, the CDR3 is TGCAGCGCGGGGCTAGCGGGGTACAATGAGCAGTTCTTC.

The V call is TRBV28, the J call TRBJ1-4; 10 nucleotides align to TRBD1. J gave up 6 bases and V 6 bases, and 7 bases lay outside the gene matches. The CDR3 has 15 residues. Germline V lookup: CDR1 MDHEN, CDR2 SYDVKM. CDR3 DNA: TGTGCCAGCAGCCCCCATGACAGGGGGCATGAAAAACTGTTTTTT. As protein: CASSPHDRGHEKLFF. Supplemented by reference TRBV28 and TRBJ1-4, the full variable domain reads DVKVTQSSRYLVKRTGEKVFLECVQDMDHENMFWYRQDPGLGLRLIYFSYDVKMKEKGDIPEGYSVSREKKERFSLILESASTNQTSMYLCASSPHDRGHEKLFFGSGTQLSVL.

The V gene is TRBV28, the J gene TRBJ1-3, with D perhaps matching TRBD1 (5 bases). The V end lost 2 bases, the J end lost 3 bases, and 8 bases lay between the germline ends. The length of the CDR3 is 14 residues. The germline CDR1 and CDR2 sequences are MDHEN and SYDVKM. The CDR3 protein is CASSLQGYGNTIYF. In nucleotides, the CDR3 is TGTGCCAGCAGTTTACAGGGTTATGGAAACACCATATATTTT.

V gene TRBV3-1 (or the pseudogene TRBV3-2) combines with J gene TRBJ2-5, with a possible D match to TRBD2 (6 bases). The CDR3 contains 17 residues. Trimming shortened V by 1 base and J by 0 bases, and 15 bases separated the two germline ends. Germline values: CDR1 LGHDT, CDR2 YNNKEL (reference sequence). CDR3: CASSQGFVTGDQETQYF. CDR3 in DNA: TGTGCCAGCAGCCAAGGATTCGTAACGGGGGACCAAGAGACCCAGTACTTC.

V is TRBV7-9 and J is TRBJ2-5, with TRBD1 matching over 11 bases. The germline gives CDR1 SEHNR, CDR2 FQNEAQ (reference sequence). After removal of 9 bases from V and 4 bases from J, the junction contained 7 bases not matched to a gene. The CDR3 spans 14 residues. The chain's CDR3 is CASSEDRGRETQYF. The CDR3 DNA follows: TGTGCCAGTTCAGAGGACAGGGGGCGAGAGACCCAGTACTTC.

This chain links TRBV5-1 with TRBJ2-7; the D gene is possibly TRBD1 (6 bases). CDR3 length: 14 residues. V was shortened by 0 bases and J by 5 bases, with 12 bases between the two germline ends. From germline, CDR1 is SGHRS and CDR2 YFSETQ. The CDR3 DNA reads TGCGCCAGCAGCTTGGTCCCCAGGGGCCACGAGCAGTACGTC. It encodes CASSLVPRGHEQYV.

This rearrangement joins TRBV5-1 to TRBJ2-1, with D uncertain. The V gene's germline CDR1 is SGHRS and CDR2 YFSETQ. The V and J ends lost 0 bases and 1 base respectively, with 8 bases between them. The CDR3 is made up of 15 amino acids. The CDR3 sequence: CASSLDAVSYNEQFF. The CDR3 nucleotides read TGCGCCAGCAGCTTGGATGCAGTTTCCTACAATGAGCAGTTCTTC.

The chain is built from TRBV24-1 and TRBJ1-5; unclear D gene. The CDR3 is 14 amino acids. Deletions cut 6 bases from V and 0 bases from J, with 8 bases between. Germline lookup yields CDR1 KGHDR and CDR2 SFDVKD. The CDR3, as DNA: TGTGCCACCAGTAGCCCCTATAGCAATCAGCCCCAGCATTTT. The encoded protein is CATSSPYSNQPQHF.

The chain recombines TRBV5-1 with TRBJ1-1; tentative D call: TRBD1 (6 bases). Germline V gene lookup returns CDR1 SGHRS and CDR2 YFSETQ. The V gene lost 4 bases and the J gene lost 4 bases, with 20 bases spanning the gap. CDR3 size: 16 residues. The CDR3 spells CASSRRPLGAGTEAFF. The CDR3 DNA reads as TGCGCCAGCAGCAGACGACCGTTGGGGGCCGGCACTGAAGCTTTCTTT.

The CDR3 loop reads CASSPPWEGQNTF. The CDR3 DNA follows: TGTGCCAGCTCACCACCCTGGGAGGGGCAAAACACCTTC. J is TRBJ1-2 and V is TRBV18, with D possibly matching TRBD1 (5 bases). The CDR3 sequence is 13 residues long. With 0 bases removed from V and 12 bases from J, the gap between germline ends came to 14 bases. Germline-derived CDR1 and CDR2 are KGHSH and LQKENI.

The chain recombines TRBV2 with TRBJ2-5, with 7 bases that match TRBD1. V dropped 7 bases and J dropped 3; count of bases not matched to a gene: 11. This CDR3 comprises 15 residues. The germline gives CDR1 SNHLY, CDR2 FYNNEI. The CDR3 sequence is CASIPRAGGKETQYF. The CDR3 region has the DNA TGTGCCAGCATACCCCGTGCAGGGGGAAAAGAGACCCAGTACTTC.

This clone was seen a single time. This chain connects TRBV6-2 or TRBV6-3 to TRBJ1-2, with TRBD1 as a possible D gene (5 bases). Trimming shortened V by 5 bases and J by 1 base, and 11 bases separated the two germline ends. CDR1 is MNHEY and CDR2 is SVGEGT in the germline V gene. The CDR3 totals 14 residues. CDR3 sequence reads: CASSPDSFNYGYTF. The DNA for the CDR3 is TGTGCCAGCAGTCCCGACAGCTTTAACTATGGCTACACCTTC.

This clone was counted ten times or more. The chain employs TRBV28 and TRBJ2-2; a weak D match, TRBD1 (6 bases). The germline CDR1 and CDR2 sequences are MDHEN and SYDVKM. V was cut by 5 bases and J by 6 bases, with 16 bases left in between. The CDR3 is 15 amino acids. CDR3 nucleotides: TGTGCCAGCAGTCCATGGGGGCCGGGCGCCGGGGAGCTGTTTTTT. This sequence encodes CASSPWGPGAGELFF.

This clone was seen only a few times. The chain uses TRBV27 and TRBJ2-4; 8 bases line up with TRBD1. Germline V gene lookup returns CDR1 MNHEY and CDR2 SMNVEV (reference sequence). After removal of 3 bases from V and 1 base from J, the junction contained 5 bases not matched to a gene. CDR3 length: 16 amino acids. The CDR3 sequence is CASSFQGAGAKNIQYF. The CDR3 DNA reads as TGTGCCAGCAGTTTTCAGGGGGCTGGGGCCAAAAACATTCAGTACTTC.

The chain couples TRBV7-9 to TRBJ2-7; TRBD2 matches at 7 bases. Germline values: CDR1 SEHNR, CDR2 FQNEAQ (reference sequence). The junction had 7 bases not matched to a gene; V was cut back by 1 base and J by 4 bases. This CDR3 has 15 residues. The DNA for the CDR3 is TGTGCCAGCAGCTTAGGTACGGGGGAGGGATACGAGCAGTACGTC. Protein sequence: CASSLGTGEGYEQYV.

A single count supports this clone. DNA of the CDR3: TGCAGCGGAGGACAGACCGTTTATGGCTACACCTTC. Its protein product is CSGGQTVYGYTF. The chain joins TRBV29-1 to TRBJ1-2; TRBD1 might be the D (6 bases). Looked up from germline, CDR1 is SQVTM and CDR2 is ANQGSEA. The V end lost 7 bases, the J end lost 5 bases, and 14 bases lay between the germline ends. This CDR3 has 12 amino acids.

CDR3 in DNA: TGTGCCAGCAGTGCCCGGGACAGACCTAACTATGGCTACACCTTC. Its translation: CASSARDRPNYGYTF. This rearrangement joins TRBV2 to TRBJ1-2; 7 bases map to TRBD1. V gave up 4 bases and J gave up 0 bases; unmatched junction bases: 5. Germline assignment: CDR1 SNHLY and CDR2 FYNNEI. The CDR3 has 15 amino acids.